This T cell receptor (beta chain) derives from a study of CD8+ T cells in alopecia areata. Study-wide findings and caveats: In blood and scalp, many expanded lesional clones persisted during tofacitinib.

This CDR3 region has 13 residues. Germline V gene data show CDR1 as GTSNPN and CDR2 as SVGIG (reference sequence). The V and J ends lost 0 bases and 4 bases, in that order; junction bases with no gene match: 2. The authors extracted RNA and reverse transcribed it into cDNA as the sequencing template. Here immunoSEQ multiplex PCR was the method, and the copy in TCRdb shows in-frame clones only, minus some. Here the sample spans 190,000 or so clones, roughly 64% being singletons. Regarding treatment: oral pan-JAK inhibitor, 5-10 mg twice daily. A word on this clone: The antigen is undetermined. Other DNA sequences within the sample encode an identical CDR3.

Source: CD4+ T cells sorted from blood, taken at week 24, from a patient treated with tofacitinib. V and J are TRBV30 and TRBJ1-2; 7 nucleotides align to TRBD1. The clonotype originates from a human donor with alopecia areata. CDR3: CAWSVGTVYGYTF. The CDR3 nucleotides read TGTGCCTGGAGTGTAGGGACAGTCTATGGCTACACCTTC.